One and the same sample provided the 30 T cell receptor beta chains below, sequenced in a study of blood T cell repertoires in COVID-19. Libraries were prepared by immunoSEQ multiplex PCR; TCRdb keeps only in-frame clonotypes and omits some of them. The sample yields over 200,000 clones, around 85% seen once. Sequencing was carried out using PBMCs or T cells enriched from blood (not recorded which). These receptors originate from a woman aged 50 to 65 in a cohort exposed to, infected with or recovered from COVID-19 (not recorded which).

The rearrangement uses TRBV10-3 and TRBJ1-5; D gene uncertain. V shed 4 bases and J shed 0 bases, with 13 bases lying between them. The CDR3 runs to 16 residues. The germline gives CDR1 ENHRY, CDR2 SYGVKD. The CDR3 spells CAISGYFLGSNQPQHF. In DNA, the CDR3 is TGTGCCATCAGTGGGTATTTCCTAGGTAGCAATCAGCCCCAGCATTTT.

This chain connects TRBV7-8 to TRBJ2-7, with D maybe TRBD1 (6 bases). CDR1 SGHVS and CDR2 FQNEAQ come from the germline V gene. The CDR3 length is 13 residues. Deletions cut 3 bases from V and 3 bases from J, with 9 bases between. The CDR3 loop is CASSFDRNYEQYF. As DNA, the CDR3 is TGTGCCAGCAGCTTCGACAGGAACTACGAGCAGTACTTC.

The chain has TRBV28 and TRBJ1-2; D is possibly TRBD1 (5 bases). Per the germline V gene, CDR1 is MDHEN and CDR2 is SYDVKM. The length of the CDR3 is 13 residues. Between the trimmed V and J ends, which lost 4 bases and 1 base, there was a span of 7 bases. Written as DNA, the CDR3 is TGTGCCAGCAGTTGGGGGGATAACTATGGCTACACCTTC. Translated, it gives CASSWGDNYGYTF.

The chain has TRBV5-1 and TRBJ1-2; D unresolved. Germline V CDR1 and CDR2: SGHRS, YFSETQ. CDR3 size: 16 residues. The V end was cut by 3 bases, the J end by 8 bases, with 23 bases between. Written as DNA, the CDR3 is TGCGCCAGCAGCTCCCCCGACGGGGAGGTCCTCCGGGGCTACACCTTC. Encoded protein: CASSSPDGEVLRGYTF. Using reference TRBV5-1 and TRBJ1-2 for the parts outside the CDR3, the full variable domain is KAGVTQTPRYLIKTRGQQVTLSCSPISGHRSVSWYQQTPGQGLQFLFEYFSETQRNKGNFPGRFSGRQFSNSRSEMNVSTLELGDSALYLCASSSPDGEVLRGYTFGSGTRLTVV.

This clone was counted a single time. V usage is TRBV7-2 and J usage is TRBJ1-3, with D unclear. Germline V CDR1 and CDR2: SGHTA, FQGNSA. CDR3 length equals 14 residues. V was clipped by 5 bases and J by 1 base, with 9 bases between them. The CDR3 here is CASSPLGSGNTIYF. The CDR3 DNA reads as TGTGCCAGCAGCCCCCTCGGGTCTGGAAACACCATATATTTT.

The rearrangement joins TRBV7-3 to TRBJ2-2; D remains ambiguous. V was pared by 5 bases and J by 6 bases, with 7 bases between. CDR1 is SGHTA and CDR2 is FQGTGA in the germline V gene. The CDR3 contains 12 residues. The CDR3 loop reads CASSPSSGELFF. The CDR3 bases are TGTGCCAGCAGCCCTAGTTCCGGGGAGCTGTTTTTT.

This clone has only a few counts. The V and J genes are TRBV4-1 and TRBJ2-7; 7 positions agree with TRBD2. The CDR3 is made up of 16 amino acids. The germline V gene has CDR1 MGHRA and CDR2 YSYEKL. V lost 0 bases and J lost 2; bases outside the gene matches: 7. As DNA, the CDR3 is TGCGCCAGCAGCCAAGAATCAGCGGGGAGACCCTACGAGCAGTACTTC. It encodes CASSQESAGRPYEQYF.

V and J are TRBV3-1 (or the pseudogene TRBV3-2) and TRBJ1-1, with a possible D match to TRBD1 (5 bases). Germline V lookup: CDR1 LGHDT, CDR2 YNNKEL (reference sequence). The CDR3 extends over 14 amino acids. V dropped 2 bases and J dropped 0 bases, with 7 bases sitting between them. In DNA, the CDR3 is TGTGCCAGCAGCCAACCGACAGTGAACACTGAAGCTTTCTTT. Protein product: CASSQPTVNTEAFF.

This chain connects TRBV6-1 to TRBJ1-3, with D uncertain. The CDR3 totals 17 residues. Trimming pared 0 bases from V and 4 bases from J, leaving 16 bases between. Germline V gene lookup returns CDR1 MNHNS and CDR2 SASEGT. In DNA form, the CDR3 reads TGTGCCAGCAGTGAAGCAACCTCTGGGCAGTCCGGAAACACCATATATTTT. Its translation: CASSEATSGQSGNTIYF.

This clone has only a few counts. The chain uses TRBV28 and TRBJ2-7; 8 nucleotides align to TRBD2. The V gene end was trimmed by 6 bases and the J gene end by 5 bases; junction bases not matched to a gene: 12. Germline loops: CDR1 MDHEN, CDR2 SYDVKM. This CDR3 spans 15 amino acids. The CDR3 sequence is CASSSGGGAGDEQYF. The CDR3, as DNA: TGTGCCAGCAGCTCGGGGGGAGGAGCGGGGGACGAGCAGTACTTC.

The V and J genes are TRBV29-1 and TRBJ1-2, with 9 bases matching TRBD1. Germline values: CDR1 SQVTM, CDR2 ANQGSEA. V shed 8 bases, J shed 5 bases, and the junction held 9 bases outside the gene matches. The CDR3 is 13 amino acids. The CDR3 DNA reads TGCAGCACAACCTCCGGGACAGGGTATGGCTACACCTTC. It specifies CSTTSGTGYGYTF. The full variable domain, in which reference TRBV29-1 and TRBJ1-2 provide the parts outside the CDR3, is SAVISQKPSRDICQRGTSLTIQCQVDSQVTMMFWYRQQPGQSLTLIATANQGSEATYESGFVIDKFPISRPNLTFSTLTVSNMSPEDSSIYLCSTTSGTGYGYTFGSGTRLTVV.

CDR3 nucleotide sequence: TGTGCCAGCAGTTACGACCGCGGACAGGGAAATTATCAGCCCCAGCATTTT. Encoded protein: CASSYDRGQGNYQPQHF. The genes are TRBV6-2 or TRBV6-3 and TRBJ1-5; TRBD1 agrees at 8 bases. Germline V gene lookup returns CDR1 MNHEY and CDR2 SVGEGT. V lost 2 bases to trimming and J lost 5 bases; unmatched junction nucleotides: 11. This CDR3 contains 17 residues.

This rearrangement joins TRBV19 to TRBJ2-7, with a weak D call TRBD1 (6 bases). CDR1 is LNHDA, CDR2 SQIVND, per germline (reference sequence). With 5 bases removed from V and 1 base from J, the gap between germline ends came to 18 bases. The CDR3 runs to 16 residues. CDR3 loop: CASSVTQGIGSYEQYF. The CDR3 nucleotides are TGTGCCAGTAGTGTTACACAGGGAATCGGGTCCTACGAGCAGTACTTC.

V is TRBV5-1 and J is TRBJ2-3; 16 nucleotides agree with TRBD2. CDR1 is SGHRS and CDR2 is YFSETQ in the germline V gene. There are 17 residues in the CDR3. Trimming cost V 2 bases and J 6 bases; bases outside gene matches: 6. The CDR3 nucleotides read TGCGCCAGCAGCTTCGGGACTAGCGGGGGGGCTGTGGATACGCAGTATTTT. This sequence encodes CASSFGTSGGAVDTQYF.

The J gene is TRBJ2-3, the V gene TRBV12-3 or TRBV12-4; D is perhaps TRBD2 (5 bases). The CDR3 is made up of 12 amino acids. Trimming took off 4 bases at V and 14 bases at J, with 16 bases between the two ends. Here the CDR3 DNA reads TGTGCCAGCAGTTCAACGGTCTCGGGAAGGTATTTT. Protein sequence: CASSSTVSGRYF.

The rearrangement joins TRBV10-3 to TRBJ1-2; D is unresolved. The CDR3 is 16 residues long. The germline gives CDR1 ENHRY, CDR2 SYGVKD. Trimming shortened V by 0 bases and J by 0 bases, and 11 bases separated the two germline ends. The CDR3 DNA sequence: TGTGCCATCAGTGAGTCCGGAGGCCCTGCTAACTATGGCTACACCTTC. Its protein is CAISESGGPANYGYTF.

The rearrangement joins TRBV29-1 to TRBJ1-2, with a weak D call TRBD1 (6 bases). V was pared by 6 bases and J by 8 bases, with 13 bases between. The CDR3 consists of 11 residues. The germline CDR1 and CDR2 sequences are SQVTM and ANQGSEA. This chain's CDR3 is CSVEQGGGYTF. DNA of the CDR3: TGCAGCGTCGAACAGGGTGGCGGCTACACCTTC.

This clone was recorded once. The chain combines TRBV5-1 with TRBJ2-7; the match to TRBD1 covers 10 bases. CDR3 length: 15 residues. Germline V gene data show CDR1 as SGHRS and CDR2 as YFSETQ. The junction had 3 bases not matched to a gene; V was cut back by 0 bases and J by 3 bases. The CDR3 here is CASSLEGTGDYEQYF. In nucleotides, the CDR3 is TGCGCCAGCAGCTTGGAGGGGACAGGGGACTACGAGCAGTACTTC.

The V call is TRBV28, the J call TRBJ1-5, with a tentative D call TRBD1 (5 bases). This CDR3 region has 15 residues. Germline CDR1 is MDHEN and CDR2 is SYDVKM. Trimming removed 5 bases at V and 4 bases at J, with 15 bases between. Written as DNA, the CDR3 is TGTGCCAGCAGTCCGGGGGGGATCTGGAATCAGCCCCAGCATTTT. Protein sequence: CASSPGGIWNQPQHF.

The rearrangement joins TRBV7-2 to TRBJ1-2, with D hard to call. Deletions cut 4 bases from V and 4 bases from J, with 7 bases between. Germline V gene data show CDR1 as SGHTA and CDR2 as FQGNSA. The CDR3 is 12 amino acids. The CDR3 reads CASSSTIYGYTF. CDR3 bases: TGTGCCAGCAGCTCCACAATCTATGGCTACACCTTC.

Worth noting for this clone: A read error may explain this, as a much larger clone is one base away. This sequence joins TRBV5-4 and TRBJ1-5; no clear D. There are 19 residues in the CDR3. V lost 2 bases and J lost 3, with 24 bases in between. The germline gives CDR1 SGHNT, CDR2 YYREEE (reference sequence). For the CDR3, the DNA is TGTGCCAGCAGCTTTAATCCGACAAGGACTCTGCGGGCCAATCAGCCCCAGCATTTT. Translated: CASSFNPTRTLRANQPQHF.

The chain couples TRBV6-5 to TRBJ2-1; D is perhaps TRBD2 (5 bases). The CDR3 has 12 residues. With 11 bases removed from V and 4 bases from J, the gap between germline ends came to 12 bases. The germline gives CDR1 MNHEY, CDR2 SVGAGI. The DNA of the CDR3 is TGTGCCGCAAGAACGGGGTACAATGAGCAGTTCTTC. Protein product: CAARTGYNEQFF.

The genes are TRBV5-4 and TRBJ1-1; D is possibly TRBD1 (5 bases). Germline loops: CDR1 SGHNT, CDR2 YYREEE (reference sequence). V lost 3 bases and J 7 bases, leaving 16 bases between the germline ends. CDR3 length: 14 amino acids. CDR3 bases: TGTGCCAGCAGCTCTTTAGGGGCCTCCTTTGAAGCTTTCTTT. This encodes CASSSLGASFEAFF.

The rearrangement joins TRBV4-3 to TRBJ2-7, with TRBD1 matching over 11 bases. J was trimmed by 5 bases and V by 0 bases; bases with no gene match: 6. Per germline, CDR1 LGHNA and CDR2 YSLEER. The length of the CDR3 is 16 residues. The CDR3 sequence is CASSQDRGTGGNEQYF. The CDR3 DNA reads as TGCGCCAGCAGCCAAGATCGAGGGACAGGGGGAAACGAGCAGTACTTC.

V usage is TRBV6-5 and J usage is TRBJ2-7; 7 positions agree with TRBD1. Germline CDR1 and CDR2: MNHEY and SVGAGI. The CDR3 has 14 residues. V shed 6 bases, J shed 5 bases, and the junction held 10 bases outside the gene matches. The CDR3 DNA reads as TGTGCCAGCAGACTCCGACAGGGTATGAACGAGCAGTACTTC. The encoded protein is CASRLRQGMNEQYF.

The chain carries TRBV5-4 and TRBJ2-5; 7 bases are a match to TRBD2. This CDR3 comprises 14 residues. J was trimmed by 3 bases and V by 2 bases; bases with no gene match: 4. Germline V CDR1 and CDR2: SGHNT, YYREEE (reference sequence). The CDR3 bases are TGTGCCAGCAGCTTCCGTGCGGGGGAAGAGACCCAGTACTTC. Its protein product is CASSFRAGEETQYF.

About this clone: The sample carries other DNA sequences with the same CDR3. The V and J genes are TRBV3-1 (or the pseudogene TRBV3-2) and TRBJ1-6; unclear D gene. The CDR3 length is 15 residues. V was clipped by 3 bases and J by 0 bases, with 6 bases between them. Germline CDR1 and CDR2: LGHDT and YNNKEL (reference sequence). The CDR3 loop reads CASSQRSSYNSPLHF. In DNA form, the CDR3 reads TGTGCCAGCAGCCAGAGGAGCTCCTATAATTCACCCCTCCACTTT.

CDR3 nucleotides: TGTGCCAGCAGCCCTGGGACTAGCGGGGGGGCCGGTACGCAGTATTTT. This translates into CASSPGTSGGAGTQYF. This chain uses TRBV5-4 with TRBJ2-3; 16 nucleotides align to TRBD2. The V gene end was trimmed by 4 bases and the J gene end by 8 bases; junction bases not matched to a gene: 7. Germline CDR1 reads SGHNT; CDR2 reads YYREEE (reference sequence). The CDR3 is 16 amino acids.

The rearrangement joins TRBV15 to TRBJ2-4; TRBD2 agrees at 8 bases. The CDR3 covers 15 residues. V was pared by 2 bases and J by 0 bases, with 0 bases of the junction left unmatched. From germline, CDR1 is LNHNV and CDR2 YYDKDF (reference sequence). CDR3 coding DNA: TGTGCCACCAGCAGAAGCGGGGGAGCCAAAAACATTCAGTACTTC. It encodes CATSRSGGAKNIQYF.

CDR3 sequence: CASSPYRGANSPLHF. The CDR3 DNA sequence: TGTGCCAGCAGTCCCTACCGCGGCGCCAATTCACCCCTCCACTTT. V and J are TRBV27 and TRBJ1-6; no definite D call. In germline, CDR1 is MNHEY, CDR2 SMNVEV (reference sequence). The CDR3 is made up of 15 amino acids. V was shortened by 5 bases and J by 7 bases, with 15 bases between the two germline ends.